Below, one T cell receptor beta chain is given with its context. The antigen it binds to is not known. No qualities accompany the bases; no much larger clone lies one base away. Trimming removed 6 bases from V and 6 bases from J; the gene matches leave 7 bases unexplained. The germline V gene (reference sequence) supplies CDR1 LNHDA and CDR2 SQIVND. The CDR3 starts with the cysteine, ends with the phenylalanine, and has 14 residues. CDR3 DNA is the only sequence kept; it has 42 bases, read in frame from the first base. Each collaborating institution followed its own protocols to collect whole blood in K2EDTA tubes. Collaborator samples were shipped for TCRbeta analysis as frozen whole blood, isolated PBMCs, or DNA extracted from either sample type. The data belong to a study of blood T cell repertoires in COVID-19 (dated by TCRdb to 2020 to 2022). Concerning the study at large: Collaborator samples came from the United States, Italy and Spain and covered acute and convalescent phases of COVID-19. The samples were drawn from the first 160 participants of the ongoing ImmuneRACE study and from under 1,500 subjects provided by 6 global collaborators. HLA class I and class II types, where available, came from metadata supplied by the sample provider rather than from assay-based typing. Deeply sampled blood TCRbeta repertoires from subjects exposed to, actively infected with, or recovered from COVID-19 were included in the dataset. Sample metadata almost always included a de-identified subject ID, COVID-19 status, age in years and sex. The material from the prospective study consisted of cDNA or gDNA derived from T cells, B-cell-depleted T cells, or PBMCs. A freely available public database, intended as a resource for researchers studying the immune response to SARS-CoV-2, is where the repertoires were released.

TCRbeta CDR3 regions were amplified from genomic DNA by means of the immunoSEQ Assay, a bias-controlled multiplex PCR. Regarding the original processing steps: The number of nucleated cells in each sample was estimated by amplification of reference gene primers within the assay. To quantify the absolute abundance of each unique TCRbeta CDR3 rearrangement, sequence reads were collapsed and filtered. For each sample, productive Simpson clonality was calculated as the square root of Simpson's diversity index over productive rearrangements. Imported from immuneACCESS, the table was reduced by TCRdb to in-frame sequences with V and J called. These copies leave out some clones; in studies compared against another copy, an unresolved V gene accounts for under half, and the cause of the remainder is not known. V and J calls and clone size are copied from that table; D and trimming were computed from the DNA. In this sample the table shows some 240,000 clones, over 75% of which occur a single time. 9.5% to 15% of the sample rests with the top ten.

General conclusions and limits of the study: How much clinical and demographic metadata was included differed by source and by participant, and the metadata was provided uncurated.

Specimen: peripheral blood. This TCR derives from a human donor in a cohort sampled during active COVID-19. The receptor chain draws on TRBV19 and TRBJ2-1; 8 bases in between match TRBD2. The CDR3: CASSWSGSTNEQFF. Read as DNA, the sequence is TGTGCCAGTAGCTGGAGCGGGAGCACCAATGAGCAGTTCTTC.